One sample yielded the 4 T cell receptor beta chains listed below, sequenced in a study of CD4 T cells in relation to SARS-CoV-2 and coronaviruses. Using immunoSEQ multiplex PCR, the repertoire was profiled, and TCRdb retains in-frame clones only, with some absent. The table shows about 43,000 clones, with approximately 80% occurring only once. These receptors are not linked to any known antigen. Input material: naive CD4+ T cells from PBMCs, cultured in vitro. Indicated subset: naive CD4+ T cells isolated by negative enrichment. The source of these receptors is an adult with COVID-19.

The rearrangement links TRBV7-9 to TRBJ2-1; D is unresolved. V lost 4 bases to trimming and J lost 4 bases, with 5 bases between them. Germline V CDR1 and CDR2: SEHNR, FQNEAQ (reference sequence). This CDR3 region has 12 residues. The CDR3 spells CASSSRYNEQFF. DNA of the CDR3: TGTGCCAGCAGCTCTAGATACAATGAGCAGTTCTTC. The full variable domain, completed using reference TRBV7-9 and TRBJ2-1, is DTGVSQNPRHKITKRGQNVTFRCDPISEHNRLYWYRQTLGQGPEFLTYFQNEAQLEKSRLLSDRFSAERPKGSFSTLEIQRTEQGDSAMYLCASSSRYNEQFFGPGTRLTVL.

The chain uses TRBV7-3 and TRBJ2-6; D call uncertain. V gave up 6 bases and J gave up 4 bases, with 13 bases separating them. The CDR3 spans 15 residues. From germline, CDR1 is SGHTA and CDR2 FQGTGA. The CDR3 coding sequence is TGTGCCAGCAGTTGGGCCCGTGGGGGGGCCAACGTCCTGACTTTC. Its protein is CASSWARGGANVLTF.

Here the CDR3 reads CASSHDRSYEQYF. The CDR3 coding sequence is TGTGCCAGCAGCCACGACAGGTCCTACGAGCAGTACTTC. The rearrangement links TRBV3-1 (or the pseudogene TRBV3-2) to TRBJ2-7; weak D call: TRBD1 (6 bases). The V gene lost 3 bases and the J gene lost 1 base, with 7 bases spanning the gap. CDR1 is LGHDT, CDR2 YNNKEL, per germline (reference sequence). The CDR3 consists of 13 residues.

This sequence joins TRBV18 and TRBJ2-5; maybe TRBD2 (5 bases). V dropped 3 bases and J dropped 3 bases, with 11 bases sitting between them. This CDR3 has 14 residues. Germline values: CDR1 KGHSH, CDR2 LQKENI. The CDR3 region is CASSPSTREETQYF. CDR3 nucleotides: TGTGCCAGCTCACCCAGTACTAGGGAAGAGACCCAGTACTTC.